This T cell receptor (beta chain) was captured by sequencing in a study of blood T cell repertoires in COVID-19. Whole-study context: In each case, the material was cDNA or gDNA derived from T cells, B-cell-depleted T cells, or PBMCs.

This clone appeared once. This CDR3 comprises 12 residues. CDR1 is LNHDA and CDR2 is SQIVND in the germline V gene (reference sequence). Between the trimmed V and J ends, which lost 7 bases and 3 bases, there was a span of 9 bases. In the original processing: Reference gene primer amplification yielded estimated nucleated cell counts. Clones were read by immunoSEQ multiplex PCR, and TCRdb kept only the in-frame ones, dropping some. That table is the source of V, J and clone size, and D and trimming were worked out from the DNA. Altogether some 60,000 clones are present, more than 90% being singletons, with the ten largest covering around 1.3%.

The sequence was collected from a man in his sixties with acute or convalescent COVID-19. The J gene is TRBJ1-2, the V gene TRBV19; D might be TRBD1 (6 bases). The source material was peripheral blood. CDR3 in amino acids: CASTDRYYGYTF. Written as DNA, the CDR3 is TGTGCCAGTACGGACAGATACTATGGCTACACCTTC.